These T cell receptor beta chains were read from a single sample in a study of CD8 T cells in Susac syndrome. One entry per CDR3 protein results from TCRdb running MiXCR on the immunoSEQ multiplex PCR reads. The table records tens of thousands of distinct CDR3 sequences, roughly 92% of them present only once. The sample taken for sequencing was CD8+ T cells from PBMCs. These receptors all stem from a human donor with Susac syndrome. CDR3s include the opening cysteine and the closing phenylalanine or tryptophan.

j_call v_call cdr3_aa
TRBJ2-7 TRBV27 CASSLRGLAGESLGEQYF
TRBJ2-7 TRBV11-2 CASSSTRGDRPTYEQYF
TRBJ2-1 TRBV5-4 CASSSGAGLPGEGFF
TRBJ2-5 TRBV19 CASSIAGQALQETQYF
TRBJ2-2 TRBV7-2 CASSYQGTGELFF
TRBJ1-2 TRBV7-9 CASSEGVPMDGYTF
TRBJ2-5 TRBV7-9 CASSSSLAGGLRETQYF
TRBJ2-1 TRBV7-8 CASSLLRREGRPREQFF
TRBJ2-1 TRBV19 CASSADRTYNEQFF
TRBJ1-3 TRBV4-3 CASSQDSPQTEGNTIYF
TRBJ2-3 TRBV11-2 CASSPYSGTGDTQYF
TRBJ2-3 TRBV2 CASRSSVSTDTQYF
TRBJ2-1 TRBV20-1 CSAPRFSGSAYNEQFF
TRBJ1-2 TRBV25-1 CASSEWTGEANYGYTF
TRBJ2-3 TRBV7-8 CASSSTGPFSTDTQYF
TRBJ2-3 TRBV27 CASSQQTGVGADTQYF
TRBJ2-7 TRBV3-1 CASSQQGSYEQYF
TRBJ2-7 TRBV30 CAWSVNGEGEQYF
TRBJ1-4 TRBV28 CASISTTNEKLFF
TRBJ2-7 TRBV20-1 CSLRGAGEQYF
TRBJ2-3 TRBV20-1 CSARAISGGRTDTQYF
TRBJ2-3 TRBV6-1 CASTILRDPQQYF
TRBJ1-2 TRBV13 CASSSKGGSSYGYTF
TRBJ1-2 TRBV20-1 CSARDRLVPGGYGYTF
TRBJ2-3 TRBV5-1 CASSSPGLGGPYTDTQYF
TRBJ2-2 TRBV6-5 CASSYSGGQYTGELFF
TRBJ1-2 TRBV7-9 CASSFVRALGYGYTF
TRBJ2-3 TRBV20-1 CSAILAGLYGTDTQYF
TRBJ2-4 TRBV7-9 CASSDETGFYIQYF
TRBJ2-5 TRBV14 CASSQGSVYQETQYF
TRBJ1-1 TRBV27 CASGPPTGDLRFMNTEAFF
TRBJ2-1 TRBV19 CASTASGNWNEQFF
TRBJ2-1 TRBV7-3 CASSLGGRYNEQFF
TRBJ2-7 TRBV15 CATRQGATSYEQYF